These 23 T cell receptor beta chains were sequenced from one sample in a study of blood T cells in healthy people across ages. A sample-barcoded 5' primer and a J-beta primer mix were used in a second PCR of about 6 to 12 cycles. TCRdb reanalysed the 5' RACE reads using MiXCR and keeps one entry per CDR3 protein. Here the sample spans about 1.5 million distinct CDR3 sequences, 42% being singletons. What was sequenced was blood. The source is a woman in her late teens or twenties in good health.

This clonotype has more than one count but fewer than ten. The DNA of the CDR3 is TGTGCCAGCAGCCGGGTGGTGGGGGGGCTTCGAGATACGCAGTATTTT. Residues: CASSRVVGGLRDTQYF. The chain is built from TRBV7-3 and TRBJ2-3; tentative D call: TRBD2 (7 bases). CDR1 is SGHTA and CDR2 is FQGTGA in the germline V gene. The V end lost 5 bases, the J end lost 5 bases, and 20 bases lay between the germline ends. The CDR3 has 16 residues. The full variable domain, in which reference TRBV7-3 and TRBJ2-3 provide the parts outside the CDR3, is GAGVSQTPSNKVTEKGKYVELRCDPISGHTALYWYRQSLGQGPEFLIYFQGTGAADDSGLPNDRFFAVRPEGSVSTLKIQRTERGDSAVYLCASSRVVGGLRDTQYFGPGTRLTVL.

V is TRBV9 and J is TRBJ2-3; 9 nucleotides match TRBD2. Per the germline V gene, CDR1 is SGDLS and CDR2 is YYNGEE. The junction had 7 bases not matched to a gene; V was cut back by 5 bases and J by 0 bases. The CDR3 loop spans 16 amino acids. The CDR3 protein is CASSSGGLTSTDTQYF. The CDR3 bases are TGTGCCAGCAGTAGCGGGGGCCTCACGAGCACAGATACGCAGTATTTT.

The chain employs TRBV4-1 and TRBJ1-6; weak D call: TRBD1 (6 bases). Per the germline V gene, CDR1 is MGHRA and CDR2 is YSYEKL. The CDR3 is 24 residues long. V lost 2 bases and J 4 bases, leaving 36 bases between the germline ends. The CDR3 here is CASSQRNNSAGAYGGGSYNSPLHF. The CDR3 nucleotides read TGCGCCAGCAGCCAACGAAATAATAGTGCGGGGGCTTATGGAGGAGGGTCTTATAATTCACCCCTCCACTTT.

V and J are TRBV5-1 and TRBJ2-1, with TRBD2 as a possible D gene (6 bases). The CDR3 has 14 amino acids. V shed 3 bases and J shed 9 bases, with 16 bases lying between them. Germline V gene data show CDR1 as SGHRS and CDR2 as YFSETQ. Written as DNA, the CDR3 is TGCGCCAGCAGCTCACTAGCAGGGAATAGTGAGCAGTTCTTC. This codes for CASSSLAGNSEQFF.

The gene calls are TRBV10-2 and TRBJ1-5; the match to TRBD1 covers 9 bases. Germline values: CDR1 WSHSY, CDR2 SAAADI. The CDR3 runs to 14 residues. The trim removed 8 bases at V and 4 bases at J, leaving 6 bases unmatched. CDR3 amino acids: CASGPGQGNQPQHF. DNA of the CDR3: TGCGCCAGCGGACCAGGACAGGGGAATCAGCCCCAGCATTTT.

This clonotype came up a few times. V and J are TRBV29-1 and TRBJ1-1, with a weak D call TRBD1 (5 bases). The CDR3 length is 16 residues. The V gene lost 8 bases and the J gene lost 0 bases, with 22 bases spanning the gap. Germline loops: CDR1 SQVTM, CDR2 ANQGSEA. The CDR3 DNA reads as TGCAGCCAATTACAGACGGGACCCTTAATGAACACTGAAGCTTTCTTT. Translation: CSQLQTGPLMNTEAFF.

This clonotype was detected only once. The chain is built from TRBV20-1 and TRBJ2-7; D may be TRBD2 (6 bases). CDR3 length equals 16 residues. Trimming stripped 2 bases from V and 2 bases from J, with 19 bases between. CDR1 and CDR2 (germline): DFQATT, SNEGSKA (reference sequence). The CDR3 DNA sequence: TGCAGTGCTAGAACTAGCCGAGACAGACAACCCTACGAGCAGTACTTC. Protein sequence: CSARTSRDRQPYEQYF.

The rearrangement links TRBV27 to TRBJ2-1, with 11 bases aligning to TRBD2. Germline CDR1 reads MNHEY; CDR2 reads SMNVEV (reference sequence). The CDR3 covers 15 residues. With 5 bases clipped from V and 4 bases from J, the junction kept 4 bases outside the gene matches. Here the CDR3 DNA reads TGTGCCAGCAGTGTACTAGCGGGGGTGTACAATGAGCAGTTCTTC. It translates to CASSVLAGVYNEQFF.

Turning to this clonotype: One junction end disagrees with the germline gene, perhaps due to a read error. The J gene is TRBJ2-2, the V gene TRBV27; the match to TRBD1 covers 9 bases. The CDR3 contains 14 residues. Germline-derived CDR1 and CDR2 are MNHEY and SMNVEV (reference sequence). The CDR3: CDSSWDRETGELFF. The CDR3 DNA follows: TGTGACAGCAGTTGGGACAGGGAGACCGGGGAGCTGTTTTTT.

The gene calls are TRBV11-2 and TRBJ2-3, with D unclear. Germline loops: CDR1 SGHAT, CDR2 FQNNGV. V was trimmed by 5 bases and J by 2 bases, leaving 14 bases between them. The CDR3 has 15 residues. The CDR3 loop is CASSGRSAPTDTQYF. The CDR3 DNA is TGTGCCAGCAGCGGACGATCGGCGCCCACAGATACGCAGTATTTT.

The V and J genes are TRBV6-6 and TRBJ2-7; 8 bases are shared with TRBD1. J was trimmed by 0 bases and V by 6 bases; bases with no gene match: 4. This CDR3 is built from 14 residues. Germline CDR1 is MNHNY and CDR2 is SVGAGI (reference sequence). The CDR3 is CASRGQVSSYEQYF. CDR3 nucleotides: TGTGCCAGCAGGGGACAGGTTTCCTCCTACGAGCAGTACTTC.

This clonotype has only a few counts. The chain is built from TRBV7-2 and TRBJ1-1; unclear D gene. The CDR3 runs 14 residues. Germline assignment: CDR1 SGHTA and CDR2 FQGNSA. V lost 8 bases and J 1 base, leaving 14 bases between the germline ends. The CDR3 DNA reads TGTGCCAGCCAACTACAGACGGGGAACACTGAAGCTTTCTTT. Translating gives CASQLQTGNTEAFF.

This clonotype has a handful of counts. This chain links TRBV3-1 with TRBJ1-3; no reliable D call. Trimming took 4 bases from V and 7 from J, leaving 11 bases between them. The CDR3 extends over 13 amino acids. Germline assignment: CDR1 LGHDT and CDR2 YNNKEL (reference sequence). The CDR3 DNA is TGTGCCAGCAGCCGGGGTTTAGAGAACACCATATATTTT. Amino acid sequence: CASSRGLENTIYF.

A few counts support this clonotype. CDR3 loop: CASGWGLAGTDTQYF. In DNA, the CDR3 is TGTGCTAGTGGTTGGGGACTAGCGGGCACAGATACGCAGTATTTT. This chain connects TRBV12-5 to TRBJ2-3, with 11 bases aligning to TRBD2. This CDR3 is 15 amino acids long. The J segment lost 1 base and the V segment lost 4 bases, leaving 1 base of the junction unmatched. CDR1 and CDR2 (germline): LGHNT, FRNRAP.

As to this clonotype: Relative to the germline gene, one junction end is altered; a read error may explain this. The V and J genes are TRBV11-2 and TRBJ1-3; D remains unclear. Germline loops: CDR1 SGHAT, CDR2 FQNNGV. This CDR3 region has 13 residues. The CDR3 is CASSLASENTIYF. CDR3 nucleotide sequence: TGTGCCAGCAGCTTAGCATCTGAAAACACCATATATTTT.

This clonotype was seen more than once but under ten times. The chain has TRBV12-3 or TRBV12-4 and TRBJ2-1, with TRBD2 identical over 11 bases. The junction had 8 bases not matched to a gene; V was cut back by 5 bases and J by 5 bases. CDR3 length: 16 amino acids. CDR3 sequence (DNA): TGTGCCAGCAGTATTCTGACTAGCGGGGACCACAATGAGCAGTTCTTC. As protein: CASSILTSGDHNEQFF.

This chain joins TRBV7-2 and TRBJ2-2; 9 positions match TRBD2. The length of the CDR3 is 15 residues. CDR1 is SGHTA and CDR2 is FQGNSA in the germline V gene. The V and J ends lost 9 bases and 0 bases, in that order; junction bases with no gene match: 5. CDR3 sequence (DNA): TGTGCCAGTGCAGTAGCGGGAGCGAACACCGGGGAGCTGTTTTTT. This gives the protein CASAVAGANTGELFF.

V and J are TRBV7-9 and TRBJ2-7; a weak D match, TRBD2 (5 bases). V lost 3 bases, J lost 0 bases, and 15 bases lay in between. The CDR3 contains 16 residues. Germline V gene sequence: CDR1 SEHNR, CDR2 FQNEAQ (reference sequence). The CDR3 sequence is CASSLGPTGSSYEQYF. CDR3 DNA sequence: TGTGCCAGCAGCTTGGGTCCGACGGGGAGCTCCTACGAGCAGTACTTC.

The genes are TRBV12-3 or TRBV12-4 and TRBJ1-5; D is unclear. The CDR3 sequence is 16 residues long. V was shortened by 3 bases and J by 0 bases, with 12 bases between the two germline ends. The CDR3 reads CASSFGPGDSNQPQHF. CDR3 coding DNA: TGTGCCAGCAGTTTTGGCCCCGGCGATAGCAATCAGCCCCAGCATTTT.

This clonotype was observed a few times. The V call is TRBV7-2, the J call TRBJ2-7, with D possibly TRBD2 on 7 matching bases. The CDR3 covers 13 residues. Trimming left V 6 bases short and J 7 bases short, with 16 bases between. CDR1 is SGHTA, CDR2 FQGNSA, per germline. The CDR3 bases are TGTGCCAGCAGTCCTCGCGGGGGCAATGAGCAGTACTTC. As protein: CASSPRGGNEQYF.

This clonotype was observed a handful of times. The CDR3 is CASSRLGQGAADTQYF. CDR3 sequence (DNA): TGTGCCAGCAGCCGCTTGGGACAGGGGGCCGCAGATACGCAGTATTTT. This chain connects TRBV5-5 to TRBJ2-3; TRBD1 matches at 12 bases. V shed 4 bases, J shed 4 bases, and the junction held 7 bases outside the gene matches. CDR1 is SGHKS, CDR2 YYEKEE, per germline (reference sequence). This CDR3 contains 16 residues.

The rearrangement links TRBV27 to TRBJ2-7; D is perhaps TRBD1 (5 bases). V was pared by 5 bases and J by 0 bases, with 14 bases between. The CDR3 loop spans 15 amino acids. Germline values: CDR1 MNHEY, CDR2 SMNVEV (reference sequence). CDR3 sequence reads: CASSQGAPVSYEQYF. Here the CDR3 DNA reads TGTGCCAGCAGTCAGGGTGCGCCCGTCTCCTACGAGCAGTACTTC.

This sequence joins TRBV18 and TRBJ2-5; the match to TRBD2 covers 8 bases. The germline gives CDR1 KGHSH, CDR2 LQKENI. The J segment lost 1 base and the V segment lost 8 bases, leaving 12 bases of the junction unmatched. The CDR3 extends over 16 amino acids. The CDR3 reads CASGLGAGGFQETQYF. The CDR3 DNA sequence: TGTGCCAGCGGACTAGGGGCGGGAGGATTCCAAGAGACCCAGTACTTC.